This paragraph reports one TCR beta chain. A single record per CDR3 protein comes from TCRdb applying MiXCR to the 5' RACE reads. This sample has 130,000 or so distinct CDR3 sequences, with about 3.2% found just once. CDR3 length equals 11 residues. Trimming pared 3 bases from V and 8 bases from J, leaving 7 bases between. Unsorted libraries were derived from 2 million PBMCs stored at -80 C. These data are taken from a study of neurological immune-mediated disorders. Sequenced input: PBMCs. The chain recombines TRBV12-3 or TRBV12-4 with TRBJ1-2; TRBD1 might be the D (6 bases). This TCR derives from a woman in her 30s with multiple sclerosis. The CDR3 loop is CASSLGHGYTF. Here the CDR3 DNA reads TGTGCCAGCAGTTTGGGACACGGCTACACCTTC.